The clone carrying this TCR beta chain was detected ten times or more. The target antigen is unknown. Gene labels here are mouse ones. The read ends 4 residues early relative to the CDR3; the germline J gene fills the gap. The source of the sample is a study of CD8+ T cells in alopecia areata. Overall study context: Female C3H/HeJ mice aged about 7-11 weeks received skin from spontaneously alopecic C3H/HeJ graft donors aged roughly 6-12 months. Broader study findings: Resident alphabeta T cells of normal skin are also sequenced in scalp samples.

This CDR3 comprises 17 residues. After removal of 1 base from V and 1 base from J, the junction contained 4 bases not matched to a gene. Germline V gene lookup returns CDR1 NNHDY and CDR2 SYVADS. cDNA reverse transcribed from extracted RNA served as the sequencing template. Using immunoSEQ multiplex PCR, the repertoire was profiled, and TCRdb retains in-frame clones only, with some absent. Listed here are some 110,000 clones without any singletons, the top ten holding around 20%. Sequenced material: lesional skin. The clonotype originates from a C3H/HeJ mouse with alopecia areata. The strain's MHC haplotype is H2-k. The chain recombines TRBV13-3 with TRBJ2-4; 12 nucleotides match TRBD2. The CDR3 loop reads CASSDRLGGRGQNTLYF. CDR3 DNA, as far as it was read: TGTGCCAGCAGTGATAGACTGGGGGGGCGGGGTCAAAAC. The full variable domain, in which reference TRBV13-3 and TRBJ2-4 provide the parts outside the CDR3, is EAAVTQSPRSKVAVTGGKVTLSCHQTNNHDYMYWYRQDTGHGLRLIHYSYVADSTEKGDIPDGYKASRPSQENFSLILELASLSQTAVYFCASSDRLGGRGQNTLYFGAGTRLSVL.